The TCR beta chain under discussion was sequenced for a study of response to subunit inactivated influenza vaccine. This clonotype turned up a few times. TCRdb processed the RT-PCR reads anew with MiXCR; each CDR3 protein has one entry. The repertoire holds hundreds of thousands of distinct CDR3 sequences, with 12% as singletons. With 1 base removed from V and 7 bases from J, the gap between germline ends came to 11 bases. This CDR3 has 14 residues. The germline CDR1 and CDR2 sequences are MNHEY and SVGAGI. V gene TRBV6-5 combines with J gene TRBJ2-1; tentative D call: TRBD1 (6 bases). The clonotype comes from a man between 45 and 60 years old who received an inactivated influenza vaccine. The input for sequencing was PBMCs from blood, taken on the day of vaccination. The CDR3, as DNA: TGTGCCAGCAGTTACTTGGGGGCGGGTAATGAGCAGTTCTTC. Encoded protein: CASSYLGAGNEQFF.